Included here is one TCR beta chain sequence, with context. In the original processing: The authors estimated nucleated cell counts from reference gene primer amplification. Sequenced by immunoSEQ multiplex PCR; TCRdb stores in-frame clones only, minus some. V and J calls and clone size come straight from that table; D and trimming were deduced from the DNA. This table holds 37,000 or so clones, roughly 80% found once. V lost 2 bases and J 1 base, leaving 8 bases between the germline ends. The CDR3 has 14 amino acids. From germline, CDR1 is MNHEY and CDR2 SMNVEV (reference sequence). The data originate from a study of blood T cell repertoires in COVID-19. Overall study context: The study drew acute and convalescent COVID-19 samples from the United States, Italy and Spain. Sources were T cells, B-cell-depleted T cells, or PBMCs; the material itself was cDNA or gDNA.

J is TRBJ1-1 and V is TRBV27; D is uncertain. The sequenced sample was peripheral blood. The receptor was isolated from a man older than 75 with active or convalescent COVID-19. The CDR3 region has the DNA TGTGCCAGCAGTTTACAGTATACGAACACTGAAGCTTTCTTT. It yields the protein CASSLQYTNTEAFF.